A single sample gave rise to the 30 T cell receptor beta chains below, sequenced in a study of T cell responses to AZD1222 COVID-19 vaccine. Sequencing was performed with immunoSEQ multiplex PCR; in TCRdb, only in-frame clones are kept and a portion is missing. The table has tens of thousands of clones, 90% to 95% seen once. Sequenced here: peripheral blood, sampled on day 0 of AZD1222 vaccination. The receptors were sampled from an adult in good health.

The chain is built from TRBV29-1 and TRBJ1-1; 7 nucleotides align to TRBD1. V shed 6 bases and J 4 bases; nucleotides not matched to a gene: 8. The CDR3 consists of 13 residues. CDR1 is SQVTM and CDR2 is ANQGSEA in the germline V gene. In nucleotides, the CDR3 is TGCAGCGTCGCCTCGACAGGGCCCACTGAAGCTTTCTTT. Its protein is CSVASTGPTEAFF.

The chain joins TRBV7-2 to TRBJ2-3; D possibly corresponds to TRBD1 (7 bases). From germline, CDR1 is SGHTA and CDR2 FQGNSA. The V gene lost 5 bases and the J gene lost 2 bases, with 14 bases spanning the gap. The CDR3 is made up of 15 amino acids. CDR3 coding DNA: TGTGCCAGCAGCGCGGGACAGAGCCTCACAGATACGCAGTATTTT. It encodes CASSAGQSLTDTQYF.

The chain carries TRBV15 and TRBJ1-5, with no clear D. The CDR3 runs 19 residues. Germline V CDR1 and CDR2: LNHNV, YYDKDF (reference sequence). V was shortened by 0 bases and J by 0 bases, with 18 bases between the two germline ends. CDR3 sequence: CATSRDSQVKLRSNQPQHF. CDR3 DNA sequence: TGTGCCACCAGCAGAGATTCGCAGGTGAAGTTGCGTAGCAATCAGCCCCAGCATTTT.

The rearrangement uses TRBV10-3 and TRBJ2-6; 10 nucleotides agree with TRBD1. Trimming at V came to 8 bases and at J to 4 bases, leaving 11 bases not matched to a gene. This CDR3 contains 17 residues. Germline loops: CDR1 ENHRY, CDR2 SYGVKD. The CDR3 nucleotides are TGTGCCATCCGCGGCCCGGGACAGGGGTCCGGGGCCAACGTCCTGACTTTC. This codes for CAIRGPGQGSGANVLTF.

This chain joins TRBV25-1 and TRBJ1-1, with 7 nucleotides matching TRBD1. There are 13 residues in the CDR3. Looked up from germline, CDR1 is MGHDK and CDR2 is SYGVNS. V trimming: 6 bases; J trimming: 1 base; junction bases outside the gene matches: 2. Here the CDR3 reads CASRRQGNTEAFF. The DNA for the CDR3 is TGTGCCAGCAGAAGACAGGGGAACACTGAAGCTTTCTTT.

A note on this clone: The junction differs from germline at one of its ends, possibly a read error. The CDR3 is CASSLLAGRCVF. The CDR3 DNA is TGTGCCAGCAGTTTATTAGCGGGACGTTGTGTGTTT. The chain has TRBV28 and TRBJ1-4; possible D gene TRBD1, 5 bases. The CDR3 totals 12 residues. Germline CDR1 reads MDHEN; CDR2 reads SYDVKM.

In DNA, the CDR3 is TGTGCCAGCAGCGTAGGCACCTCCTACGAGCAGTACTTC. Its translation: CASSVGTSYEQYF. The rearrangement links TRBV9 to TRBJ2-7; no firm D call. The V end lost 0 bases, the J end lost 0 bases, and 4 bases lay between the germline ends. The CDR3 sequence is 13 residues long. The V gene's germline CDR1 is SGDLS and CDR2 YYNGEE. The variable domain in full, completed from reference TRBV9 and TRBJ2-7, reads DSGVTQTPKHLITATGQRVTLRCSPRSGDLSVYWYQQSLDQGLQFLIQYYNGEERAKGNILERFSAQQFPDLHSELNLSSLELGDSALYFCASSVGTSYEQYFGPGTRLTVT.

Concerning this clone: Other DNA sequences in the sample encode the same CDR3. The chain has TRBV9 and TRBJ1-4, with no clear D. Germline loops: CDR1 SGDLS, CDR2 YYNGEE. V lost 2 bases, J lost 1 base, and 6 bases lay in between. The CDR3 is 14 residues long. DNA for the CDR3: TGTGCCAGCAGCGTGGGCGGAACTAATGAAAAACTGTTTTTT. It encodes CASSVGGTNEKLFF.

V is TRBV6-4 and J is TRBJ1-2; TRBD1 might be the D (6 bases). Trimming stripped 4 bases from V and 4 bases from J, with 13 bases between. The CDR3 is 14 residues long. From germline, CDR1 is MRHNA and CDR2 SNTAGT. The CDR3 nucleotides read TGTGCCAGCAGTGGGACAGTCTCGGGCTATGGCTACACCTTC. Its translation: CASSGTVSGYGYTF.

The V call is TRBV7-2, the J call TRBJ2-2, with 9 bases aligning to TRBD2. Germline V CDR1 and CDR2: SGHTA, FQGNSA. V lost 3 bases to trimming and J lost 1 base; unmatched junction nucleotides: 6. CDR3 length: 17 residues. The CDR3 here is CASSFAPTSGNTGELFF. The CDR3 DNA sequence: TGTGCCAGCAGCTTTGCTCCGACTAGCGGGAACACCGGGGAGCTGTTTTTT.

The chain recombines TRBV24-1 with TRBJ2-2; the match to TRBD2 covers 10 bases. Trimming cost V 3 bases and J 3 bases; bases outside gene matches: 6. This CDR3 region has 17 residues. Germline-derived CDR1 and CDR2 are KGHDR and SFDVKD. CDR3 region: CATSDLKRGGDTGELFF. The CDR3 DNA follows: TGTGCCACCAGTGATCTCAAGCGGGGGGGCGACACCGGGGAGCTGTTTTTT.

This clone was observed a handful of times. CDR3 sequence (DNA): TGTGCCAGCAGCCCTGGGGCTAACTATGGCTACACCTTC. Amino acids: CASSPGANYGYTF. The rearrangement joins TRBV6-6 to TRBJ1-2; no clear D gene. This CDR3 contains 13 residues. Per germline, CDR1 MNHNY and CDR2 SVGAGI (reference sequence). Trimming pared 6 bases from V and 0 bases from J, leaving 8 bases between.

The chain joins TRBV9 to TRBJ1-1, with D possibly TRBD1 on 6 matching bases. The CDR3 has 15 amino acids. Germline CDR1 is SGDLS and CDR2 is YYNGEE. Trimming left V 0 bases short and J 4 bases short, with 13 bases between. The CDR3: CASSVGQGRITEAFF. For the CDR3, the DNA is TGTGCCAGCAGCGTAGGGCAGGGGCGGATCACTGAAGCTTTCTTT.

The chain links TRBV19 to TRBJ1-5; a possible D gene is TRBD1 (5 bases). Trimming cost V 4 bases and J 7 bases, with 11 bases left between them. The CDR3 sequence is 13 residues long. CDR1 LNHDA and CDR2 SQIVND come from the germline V gene (reference sequence). In DNA, the CDR3 is TGTGCCAGTAGTAGGGGGGATCCCCAGCCCCAGCATTTT. Translation: CASSRGDPQPQHF.

The chain uses TRBV15 and TRBJ2-1, with D hard to call. The germline V gene has CDR1 LNHNV and CDR2 YYDKDF (reference sequence). The CDR3 totals 12 residues. The ends were cut back, 1 base at V and 7 bases at J, with 5 bases in the middle. The CDR3, as DNA: TGTGCCACCAGCAGAGTGGTTAATGAGCAGTTCTTC. Its translation: CATSRVVNEQFF.

The genes are TRBV7-6 and TRBJ2-2; 7 bases line up with TRBD1. V lost 8 bases to trimming and J lost 0 bases; unmatched junction nucleotides: 0. The CDR3 consists of 13 residues. Per germline, CDR1 SGHVS and CDR2 FNYEAQ. CDR3 coding DNA: TGTGCCAGCCAGGGGGCGAACACCGGGGAGCTGTTTTTT. Protein sequence: CASQGANTGELFF.

The sample holds one count of this clone. The chain employs TRBV2 and TRBJ1-5; D perhaps matches TRBD1 (6 bases). V was clipped by 7 bases and J by 1 base, with 8 bases between them. This CDR3 has 13 amino acids. The germline V gene encodes CDR1 SNHLY and CDR2 FYNNEI. The CDR3 DNA follows: TGTGCCAGCACCACAGGGAGCAATCAGCCCCAGCATTTT. Translated, it gives CASTTGSNQPQHF.

The chain employs TRBV5-1 and TRBJ2-5; 11 nucleotides align to TRBD2. Germline assignment: CDR1 SGHRS and CDR2 YFSETQ. CDR3 size: 18 residues. With V trimmed by 4 bases and J by 2 bases, 13 bases remained unmatched. The CDR3 DNA reads TGCGCCAGCAGCGCGGGTAGGGGGACTAGCGGCTTACAAGAGACCCAGTACTTC. Translating gives CASSAGRGTSGLQETQYF.

The chain carries TRBV6-4 and TRBJ1-5; no definite D call. The CDR3 covers 18 residues. The ends were cut back, 2 bases at V and 3 bases at J, with 20 bases in the middle. Germline lookup yields CDR1 MRHNA and CDR2 SNTAGT. The CDR3 region is CASSDRQKVLPTNQPQHF. The DNA of the CDR3 is TGTGCCAGCAGTGACAGACAAAAGGTCCTGCCTACCAATCAGCCCCAGCATTTT.

The chain links TRBV5-1 to TRBJ1-6; 7 nucleotides match TRBD1. J gave up 7 bases and V 4 bases, and 8 bases lay outside the gene matches. The CDR3 runs 15 residues. Germline V gene lookup returns CDR1 SGHRS and CDR2 YFSETQ. The CDR3 coding sequence is TGCGCCAGCAGCCTCCAGACAGGGCAAAATTCACCCCTCCACTTT. Translating gives CASSLQTGQNSPLHF.

The chain carries TRBV5-5 and TRBJ1-4; perhaps TRBD1 as D (5 bases). Trimming took 0 bases from V and 4 from J, leaving 10 bases between them. CDR1 is SGHKS and CDR2 is YYEKEE in the germline V gene (reference sequence). CDR3 length equals 15 residues. The CDR3 DNA reads as TGTGCCAGCAGCTTGGTTTCAGGGATTAATGAAAAACTGTTTTTT. This codes for CASSLVSGINEKLFF.

This chain connects TRBV11-2 to TRBJ2-7; maybe TRBD1 (5 bases). Germline assignment: CDR1 SGHAT and CDR2 FQNNGV. The CDR3 spans 14 residues. The V and J ends lost 1 base and 2 bases respectively, with 9 bases between them. CDR3 nucleotides: TGTGCCAGCAGCTTAGGGACACCCACCTACGAGCAGTACTTC. As protein: CASSLGTPTYEQYF.

This chain joins TRBV2 and TRBJ1-6; TRBD1 might be the D (5 bases). CDR1 is SNHLY, CDR2 FYNNEI, per germline. The CDR3 is 15 amino acids. Trimming shortened V by 3 bases and J by 8 bases, and 14 bases separated the two germline ends. For the CDR3, the DNA is TGTGCCAGCAGTGAGATTCCAGGGCAGGATTCACCCCTCCACTTT. It is translated as CASSEIPGQDSPLHF. The whole variable domain, filled in from reference TRBV2 and TRBJ1-6, reads EPEVTQTPSHQVTQMGQEVILRCVPISNHLYFYWYRQILGQKVEFLVSFYNNEISEKSEIFDDQFSVERPDGSNFTLKIRSTKLEDSAMYFCASSEIPGQDSPLHFGNGTRLTVT.

The rearrangement joins TRBV21-1 to TRBJ2-7; the table's TRBD1 call for D was not verified on the DNA. TRBV21-1 is tagged as a pseudogene. The CDR3 totals 12 residues. CDR3 in DNA: TGTGCCAGCAGCCCCAGGAACTACGAGCAGTACTTC. Translating gives CASSPRNYEQYF.

In DNA, the CDR3 is TGTGCCAGCAGACAACAGGGAAGCTATGGCTACACCTTC. It specifies CASRQQGSYGYTF. This chain uses TRBV6-5 with TRBJ1-2; D may be TRBD1 (6 bases). This CDR3 contains 13 residues. CDR1 and CDR2 (germline): MNHEY, SVGAGI. Between the trimmed V and J ends, which lost 6 bases and 4 bases, there was a span of 12 bases.

The rearrangement links TRBV7-9 to TRBJ1-1, with 8 bases fitting TRBD1. V was clipped by 3 bases and J by 10 bases; unmatched bases: 1. The CDR3 loop spans 11 amino acids. Germline CDR1 is SEHNR and CDR2 is FQNEAQ (reference sequence). CDR3 region: CASSLDRAAFF. Written as DNA, the CDR3 is TGTGCCAGCAGCTTGGACAGGGCAGCTTTCTTT. Using reference TRBV7-9 and TRBJ1-1 for the parts outside the CDR3, the full variable domain is DTGVSQNPRHKITKRGQNVTFRCDPISEHNRLYWYRQTLGQGPEFLTYFQNEAQLEKSRLLSDRFSAERPKGSFSTLEIQRTEQGDSAMYLCASSLDRAAFFGQGTRLTVV.

The chain couples TRBV28 to TRBJ2-1; unclear D gene. Germline CDR1 is MDHEN and CDR2 is SYDVKM. V was cut by 7 bases and J by 5 bases, with 18 bases left in between. CDR3 length: 15 residues. The CDR3 loop reads CASTNSPTDNNEQFF. In nucleotides, the CDR3 is TGTGCCAGCACTAATAGTCCTACTGATAACAATGAGCAGTTCTTC.

The CDR3 sequence is CASSLATYNEQFF. CDR3 sequence (DNA): TGTGCCAGCAGCTTAGCTACGTACAATGAGCAGTTCTTC. The chain employs TRBV7-9 and TRBJ2-1; D is ambiguous. Trimming pared 0 bases from V and 4 bases from J, leaving 4 bases between. The CDR3 spans 13 residues. Germline values: CDR1 SEHNR, CDR2 FQNEAQ (reference sequence).

This sequence joins TRBV12-3 or TRBV12-4 and TRBJ2-3; the D call may be TRBD1 or TRBD2 (5 bases each). With 8 bases removed from V and 4 bases from J, the gap between germline ends came to 13 bases. The CDR3 totals 13 residues. CDR3 coding DNA: TGTGCCAGCCAGAGAGGGGTGGCAGATACGCAGTATTTT. Its translation is CASQRGVADTQYF.

The J gene is TRBJ1-1, the V gene TRBV6-5; the D is unclear. Germline values: CDR1 MNHEY, CDR2 SVGAGI. V shed 2 bases and J shed 1 base, with 8 bases lying between them. The CDR3 has 14 amino acids. The CDR3 protein is CASSYTAPNTEAFF. In DNA form, the CDR3 reads TGTGCCAGCAGTTACACGGCGCCGAACACTGAAGCTTTCTTT.